The 32 T cell receptor beta chains below come from one sample, sequenced in a study of cytomegalovirus exposure and HLA in healthy donors. The study ran its PCR with 60 Vbeta and 13 Jbeta primers. The method was immunoSEQ multiplex PCR; TCRdb's version includes in-frame clones alone and lacks a portion of them. The table lists around 170,000 clones, approximately 80% of them singletons. Sequencing used PBMCs. The receptors stem from a woman aged 50 to 60 in good health and CMV-seronegative.

This clone has a single count. V and J are TRBV5-4 and TRBJ1-3, with D possibly matching TRBD1 (6 bases). Trimming left V 1 base short and J 0 bases short, with 8 bases between. The germline V gene has CDR1 SGHNT and CDR2 YYREEE (reference sequence). The CDR3 covers 15 residues. CDR3 in DNA: TGTGCCAGCAGCTTGTTAGGGGGCTCTGGAAACACCATATATTTT. Residues: CASSLLGGSGNTIYF.

The chain is built from TRBV4-3 and TRBJ2-1; 14 nucleotides match TRBD2. Germline V gives CDR1 LGHNA, CDR2 YSLEER. This CDR3 comprises 16 residues. Germline trimming cut 0 bases from V and 10 bases from J; bases unmatched to any gene: 5. In nucleotides, the CDR3 is TGCGCCAGCAGCCAAGATTTGACTAGCGGGGGGGGAGAGCAGTTCTTC. Protein sequence: CASSQDLTSGGGEQFF.

This clone was recorded a few times. The V gene is TRBV20-1, the J gene TRBJ2-5; no clear D. This CDR3 is 11 amino acids long. Germline CDR1 reads DFQATT; CDR2 reads SNEGSKA (reference sequence). Trimming took off 3 bases at V and 5 bases at J, with 7 bases between the two ends. This chain's CDR3 is CSASQRETQYF. The CDR3 nucleotides read TGCAGTGCTAGTCAGAGGGAGACCCAGTACTTC.

This chain links TRBV5-4 with TRBJ2-7; 7 nucleotides align to TRBD1. The germline V gene encodes CDR1 SGHNT and CDR2 YYREEE (reference sequence). Trimming took 3 bases from V and 7 from J; bases not matched to a gene: 7. The CDR3 is 13 amino acids. CDR3 sequence reads: CASSSYRDSEQYF. CDR3 bases: TGTGCCAGCAGCTCGTACCGGGACAGTGAGCAGTACTTC. Looking up the rest from reference TRBV5-4 and TRBJ2-7 gives the full variable domain: ETGVTQSPTHLIKTRGQQVTLRCSSQSGHNTVSWYQQALGQGPQFIFQYYREEENGRGNFPPRFSGLQFPNYSSELNVNALELDDSALYLCASSSYRDSEQYFGPGTRLTVT.

J is TRBJ2-2 and V is TRBV5-4; D perhaps matches TRBD2 (5 bases). V lost 4 bases and J 5 bases, leaving 9 bases between the germline ends. Germline V gene data show CDR1 as SGHNT and CDR2 as YYREEE (reference sequence). CDR3 length equals 13 residues. CDR3: CASSPPGTGELFF. The CDR3 region has the DNA TGTGCCAGCAGCCCCCCGGGAACCGGGGAGCTGTTTTTT. The full variable domain, its missing parts supplied by reference TRBV5-4 and TRBJ2-2, is ETGVTQSPTHLIKTRGQQVTLRCSSQSGHNTVSWYQQALGQGPQFIFQYYREEENGRGNFPPRFSGLQFPNYSSELNVNALELDDSALYLCASSPPGTGELFFGEGSRLTVL.

The DNA of the CDR3 is TGTGCCAGCAGTCGGACAGGGGGGCCCGGGGAGCTGTTTTTT. Its protein is CASSRTGGPGELFF. The genes are TRBV7-9 and TRBJ2-2; 10 bases are a match to TRBD1. Germline V CDR1 and CDR2: SEHNR, FQNEAQ (reference sequence). V dropped 6 bases and J dropped 6; count of bases not matched to a gene: 4. This CDR3 is built from 14 residues.

The J gene is TRBJ2-1, the V gene TRBV5-1; 11 positions agree with TRBD2. Germline trimming cut 2 bases from V and 0 bases from J; bases unmatched to any gene: 7. Germline loops: CDR1 SGHRS, CDR2 YFSETQ. The CDR3 contains 18 residues. CDR3 sequence: CASSFRASGGSSYNEQFF. The CDR3 DNA reads TGCGCCAGCAGCTTTCGGGCTAGCGGGGGGAGCTCCTACAATGAGCAGTTCTTC.

J is TRBJ2-1 and V is TRBV30; TRBD2 matches 7 bases. From germline, CDR1 is GTSNPN and CDR2 SVGIG (reference sequence). With V trimmed by 3 bases and J by 7 bases, 9 bases remained unmatched. The CDR3 loop spans 14 amino acids. The CDR3 spells CAWRTRLALNEQFF. Written as DNA, the CDR3 is TGTGCCTGGAGGACAAGACTAGCCCTTAATGAGCAGTTCTTC.

V is TRBV2 and J is TRBJ1-5; a weak D match, TRBD1 (6 bases). Trimming shortened V by 6 bases and J by 4 bases, and 13 bases separated the two germline ends. This CDR3 spans 14 amino acids. From germline, CDR1 is SNHLY and CDR2 FYNNEI. CDR3 nucleotides: TGTGCCAGCAGCCTACAGGGCCCAAATCAGCCCCAGCATTTT. Translating it yields CASSLQGPNQPQHF.

This chain links TRBV5-1 with TRBJ1-6; 7 bases map to TRBD1. J gave up 9 bases and V 0 bases, and 12 bases lay outside the gene matches. The CDR3 is 17 residues long. From germline, CDR1 is SGHRS and CDR2 YFSETQ. The CDR3 reads CASSLDPQGSAGSPLHF. The CDR3 DNA sequence: TGCGCCAGCAGCTTGGACCCACAGGGGTCGGCTGGTTCACCCCTCCACTTT. Supplemented by reference TRBV5-1 and TRBJ1-6, the full variable domain reads KAGVTQTPRYLIKTRGQQVTLSCSPISGHRSVSWYQQTPGQGLQFLFEYFSETQRNKGNFPGRFSGRQFSNSRSEMNVSTLELGDSALYLCASSLDPQGSAGSPLHFGNGTRLTVT.

V usage is TRBV11-2 and J usage is TRBJ2-5; TRBD2 matches 13 bases. In germline, CDR1 is SGHAT, CDR2 FQNNGV. The length of the CDR3 is 16 residues. V was pared by 5 bases and J by 5 bases, with 8 bases of the junction left unmatched. CDR3 residues: CASSLPGTSGAETQYF. As DNA, the CDR3 is TGTGCCAGCAGCCTCCCCGGGACTAGCGGGGCGGAGACCCAGTACTTC.

In this sample, this clone turned up once. The gene calls are TRBV11-3 and TRBJ2-1; the D gene is possibly TRBD1 (7 bases). The CDR3 runs 15 residues. Between the trimmed V and J ends, which lost 5 bases and 5 bases, there was a span of 16 bases. Germline V lookup: CDR1 SGHNT, CDR2 YENEEA. The CDR3 sequence: CASSKVGGTDNEQFF. Written as DNA, the CDR3 is TGTGCCAGCAGCAAAGTGGGCGGGACAGACAATGAGCAGTTCTTC.

The chain combines TRBV10-2 with TRBJ2-7; a weak D match, TRBD2 (6 bases). The V and J ends lost 5 bases and 5 bases respectively, with 22 bases between them. CDR1 is WSHSY and CDR2 is SAAADI in the germline V gene. The CDR3 extends over 16 amino acids. CDR3 loop: CASSPPPSVGIHEQYF. The DNA for the CDR3 is TGCGCCAGCAGTCCTCCTCCTAGCGTGGGAATCCACGAGCAGTACTTC.

The rearrangement joins TRBV10-3 to TRBJ1-5; 8 bases map to TRBD1. The germline gives CDR1 ENHRY, CDR2 SYGVKD. There are 14 residues in the CDR3. V lost 5 bases to trimming and J lost 3 bases; unmatched junction nucleotides: 3. The CDR3 DNA reads as TGTGCCATCAGTCCGGACAGGGACAATCAGCCCCAGCATTTT. Translated: CAISPDRDNQPQHF.

This clone appeared once. The chain couples TRBV4-1 to TRBJ2-3, with TRBD2 identical over 8 bases. Per germline, CDR1 MGHRA and CDR2 YSYEKL. The CDR3 extends over 17 amino acids. Trimming removed 0 bases from V and 2 bases from J; junction bases left unmatched: 7. CDR3 nucleotide sequence: TGCGCCAGCAGCCAAGATGGAATAGCGGGGCACACAGATACGCAGTATTTT. Translated, it gives CASSQDGIAGHTDTQYF.

The chain couples TRBV5-1 to TRBJ2-7; no definite D call. Germline assignment: CDR1 SGHRS and CDR2 YFSETQ. This CDR3 contains 12 residues. V gave up 1 base and J gave up 5 bases, with 7 bases separating them. As DNA, the CDR3 is TGCGCCAGCAGCTTGACTACGGACGAGCAGTACTTC. Encoded protein: CASSLTTDEQYF.

The J gene is TRBJ2-7, the V gene TRBV19; the match to TRBD1 covers 8 bases. The CDR3 totals 16 residues. In germline, CDR1 is LNHDA, CDR2 SQIVND (reference sequence). J lost 0 bases, V lost 7 bases, and 11 bases had no gene match. The CDR3, as DNA: TGTGCCAGTACCCCAACGGGACAGGCGAGCTCCTACGAGCAGTACTTC. It codes for CASTPTGQASSYEQYF.

The chain employs TRBV28 and TRBJ2-7, with a weak D call TRBD2 (6 bases). Germline V gene sequence: CDR1 MDHEN, CDR2 SYDVKM. The CDR3 consists of 12 residues. The V and J ends lost 6 bases and 7 bases respectively, with 13 bases between them. CDR3 in amino acids: CASRWGREEQYF. The CDR3, as DNA: TGTGCCAGCAGGTGGGGTCGGGAGGAGCAGTACTTC. Using reference TRBV28 and TRBJ2-7 for the parts outside the CDR3, the full variable domain is DVKVTQSSRYLVKRTGEKVFLECVQDMDHENMFWYRQDPGLGLRLIYFSYDVKMKEKGDIPEGYSVSREKKERFSLILESASTNQTSMYLCASRWGREEQYFGPGTRLTVT.

In nucleotides, the CDR3 is TGTGCCAGCAGTTTAACAGGGACTAGAATGTTGACCCAGTACTTC. Amino acids: CASSLTGTRMLTQYF. The chain is built from TRBV28 and TRBJ2-5, with TRBD2 identical over 8 bases. There are 15 residues in the CDR3. J was trimmed by 7 bases and V by 2 bases; bases with no gene match: 9. Germline assignment: CDR1 MDHEN and CDR2 SYDVKM. The full variable domain, in which reference TRBV28 and TRBJ2-5 provide the parts outside the CDR3, is DVKVTQSSRYLVKRTGEKVFLECVQDMDHENMFWYRQDPGLGLRLIYFSYDVKMKEKGDIPEGYSVSREKKERFSLILESASTNQTSMYLCASSLTGTRMLTQYFGPGTRLLVL.

This clone was found a few times. The chain combines TRBV30 with TRBJ1-1; TRBD1 might be the D (5 bases). CDR3 length: 13 residues. Per the germline V gene, CDR1 is GTSNPN and CDR2 is SVGIG (reference sequence). DNA for the CDR3: TGTGCGATGCCGAGACAGCGAAACACTGAAGCTTTCTTT. Translated, it gives CAMPRQRNTEAFF.

This clone was recorded once. The chain has TRBV4-2 and TRBJ2-7, with 8 bases lining up with TRBD1. The length of the CDR3 is 15 residues. Per germline, CDR1 LGHNA and CDR2 YNFKEQ. The V gene end was trimmed by 4 bases and the J gene end by 6 bases; junction bases not matched to a gene: 11. The CDR3 nucleotides read TGTGCCAGCAGCCCACAATCGGGGACAGGCTCCGAGCAGTACTTC. Its translation is CASSPQSGTGSEQYF.

The J gene is TRBJ1-2, the V gene TRBV5-1, with 7 bases fitting TRBD1. The CDR3 has 15 amino acids. V shed 4 bases, J shed 4 bases, and the junction held 10 bases outside the gene matches. Germline V gives CDR1 SGHRS, CDR2 YFSETQ. Written as DNA, the CDR3 is TGCGCCAGCAGCCCTAGACAGGGCCAGAGCTATGGCTACACCTTC. Translation: CASSPRQGQSYGYTF.

This clone was recorded a few times. This rearrangement joins TRBV20-1 to TRBJ2-5, with D perhaps TRBD1 (5 bases). The DNA end is more similar to TRBJ2-7, so the J call may be wrong. This CDR3 comprises 11 residues. Germline V gives CDR1 DFQATT, CDR2 SNEGSKA (reference sequence). CDR3 amino acids: CSGAGPYEQYF. In DNA form, the CDR3 reads TGCAGTGGGGCAGGGCCCTACGAGCAGTACTTC.

This chain links TRBV4-3 with TRBJ2-5; 15 bases match TRBD2. J gave up 11 bases and V 1 base, and 5 bases lay outside the gene matches. Germline CDR1 and CDR2: LGHNA and YSLEER. CDR3 length: 15 residues. The CDR3 DNA reads TGCGCCAGCAGCCAAGGGACTAGCGGGGGGGCCCTGCAGTACTTC. Protein: CASSQGTSGGALQYF.

In its sample, this clone was seen once. This chain connects TRBV27 to TRBJ1-5; possibly TRBD1 for D (6 bases). The CDR3 totals 14 residues. V was trimmed by 2 bases and J by 5 bases, leaving 10 bases between them. CDR1 and CDR2 (germline): MNHEY, SMNVEV (reference sequence). The CDR3 bases are TGTGCCAGCAGTTTACAGGGGTGGGATCAGCCCCAGCATTTT. As protein: CASSLQGWDQPQHF.

The chain carries TRBV7-2 and TRBJ2-5; D perhaps matches TRBD2 (6 bases). The DNA end is more similar to TRBJ2-7, so the J call may be wrong. The CDR3 is 14 amino acids. Germline V gene lookup returns CDR1 SGHTA and CDR2 FQGNSA. CDR3 DNA sequence: TGTGCCAGCAGCTTACTTTCGGGAGCCTACGAGCAGTACTTC. Translating it yields CASSLLSGAYEQYF.

The chain combines TRBV5-1 with TRBJ2-5, with D possibly matching TRBD1 (6 bases). The CDR3 is 15 residues long. Per germline, CDR1 SGHRS and CDR2 YFSETQ. Trimming took 4 bases from V and 5 from J, leaving 18 bases between them. The CDR3 DNA sequence: TGCGCCAGCAGCATGACAGGTACCCCGGGGGAGACCCAGTACTTC. Translating it yields CASSMTGTPGETQYF. Full variable domain (outside the CDR3, taken from reference TRBV5-1 and TRBJ2-5): KAGVTQTPRYLIKTRGQQVTLSCSPISGHRSVSWYQQTPGQGLQFLFEYFSETQRNKGNFPGRFSGRQFSNSRSEMNVSTLELGDSALYLCASSMTGTPGETQYFGPGTRLLVL.

Notes on this clone: A junction boundary mismatches the germline segment, possibly from a read error. This chain connects TRBV4-1 to TRBJ1-5, with TRBD1 identical over 8 bases. The germline gives CDR1 MGHRA, CDR2 YSYEKL. CDR3 length: 19 amino acids. CDR3 region: CASSQLRTGMGGVNRPQHF. Written as DNA, the CDR3 is TGCGCCAGCAGCCAATTACGGACAGGGATGGGGGGGGTGAATCGGCCCCAGCATTTT.

The chain is built from TRBV9 and TRBJ2-5; unclear D gene. The CDR3 extends over 14 amino acids. Trimming pared 0 bases from V and 0 bases from J, leaving 6 bases between. Germline V gene sequence: CDR1 SGDLS, CDR2 YYNGEE. Written as DNA, the CDR3 is TGTGCCAGCAGCGTAGTGGCCAACCAAGAGACCCAGTACTTC. Translated, it gives CASSVVANQETQYF.

This sequence joins TRBV5-6 and TRBJ2-1, with 7 bases matching TRBD1. The CDR3 length is 15 residues. V dropped 4 bases and J dropped 5; count of bases not matched to a gene: 9. The germline V gene has CDR1 SGHDT and CDR2 YYEEEE. The CDR3: CASSDNPDRDNEQFF. CDR3 DNA sequence: TGTGCCAGCAGCGACAACCCAGACAGGGACAATGAGCAGTTCTTC.

This clone was seen a single time. V and J are TRBV19 and TRBJ2-7, with D maybe TRBD2 (5 bases). V lost 7 bases, J lost 7 bases, and 17 bases lay in between. Germline V gene data show CDR1 as LNHDA and CDR2 as SQIVND (reference sequence). The CDR3 is 13 amino acids. This CDR3 reads CASKAVAGGEQYF. The CDR3 coding sequence is TGTGCCAGTAAGGCGGTCGCCGGAGGTGAGCAGTACTTC.

This chain connects TRBV28 to TRBJ1-5; 7 bases align to TRBD1. Germline lookup yields CDR1 MDHEN and CDR2 SYDVKM. The V gene end was trimmed by 2 bases and the J gene end by 4 bases; junction bases not matched to a gene: 5. The CDR3 runs to 15 residues. This CDR3 is CASSLTGAANQPQHF. In DNA, the CDR3 is TGTGCCAGCAGTTTAACAGGGGCGGCTAATCAGCCCCAGCATTTT.